The clone carrying this T cell receptor beta chain has a single count. The CDR3 length is 17 residues. Per the germline V gene, CDR1 is LGHNT and CDR2 is FRNRAP. This sample was taken from a study of blood T cells in healthy people across ages. The authors ran a second PCR of about 6 to 11 cycles using a sample-barcoded 5' primer and a J-beta primer mix. TCRdb ran MiXCR on the 5' RACE reads and lists one entry per CDR3 protein. The sample lists about 1 million distinct CDR3 sequences, more than 40% occurring once. Sequenced material: blood. The sequence was collected from a woman aged 55-70 years in good health. This chain joins TRBV12-5 and TRBJ2-1; a weak D match, TRBD2 (6 bases). The J call may be wrong; the DNA end is better matched by TRBJ2-7. As DNA, the CDR3 is TGTGCTAGTGGTTTGGTTCTAGCGCTTAGCTCCTACAATGAGCAGTACTTC. Translated, it gives CASGLVLALSSYNEQYF.